These T cell receptor beta chains were read from a single sample in a study of T cells after yellow fever vaccination. In TCRdb, the 5' RACE reads were re-called with MiXCR into one record per CDR3 protein. Of over 300,000 distinct CDR3 sequences listed, about 4% were seen once; the top ten hold about 26%. The sequencing here drew on PBMCs, taken 5 days after the yellow fever booster vaccination. The receptors were sampled from a man between 18 and 29 years old who received the YFV17D yellow fever vaccine. CDR3s include the opening cysteine and the closing phenylalanine or tryptophan. The D gene is left open where the match is weak. Only part of the rows carry a size: once, few, many, or a class if the clone is expanded.

v_call: TRBV5-1; clone_size: few; j_call: TRBJ2-5; d_call: TRBD1; cdr3_nt: TGCGCCAGCAGGACCGGGACAGAGCAAGAGACCCAGTACTTC; cdr3_aa: CASRTGTEQETQYF
v_call: TRBV6-6; clone_size: -; j_call: TRBJ1-6; d_call: -; cdr3_nt: TGTGCCAGCAGTTACCCTCAATTGGGGGCAAGCTCCTATAATTCACCCCTCCACTTT; cdr3_aa: CASSYPQLGASSYNSPLHF
v_call: TRBV21-1; clone_size: few; j_call: TRBJ1-5; d_call: -; cdr3_nt: TGTGCCAGCAGCAAAGAATCGGATAGCAATCAGCCCCAGCATTTT; cdr3_aa: CASSKESDSNQPQHF
v_call: TRBV5-1; clone_size: -; j_call: TRBJ1-2; d_call: -; cdr3_nt: TGCGCCAGCAGCTTGGGGGAGAGTGGCTACACCTTC; cdr3_aa: CASSLGESGYTF
v_call: TRBV28; clone_size: many; j_call: TRBJ2-5; d_call: -; cdr3_nt: TGTGCCAGCAACGGCGGGGATTTGGAGACCCAGTACTTC; cdr3_aa: CASNGGDLETQYF
v_call: TRBV27; clone_size: many; j_call: TRBJ1-2; d_call: TRBD1; cdr3_nt: TGTGCCAGCAGTCGCGGACAGGGGGATGGCTACACCTTC; cdr3_aa: CASSRGQGDGYTF
v_call: TRBV18; clone_size: few; j_call: TRBJ1-3; d_call: -; cdr3_nt: TGTGCCAGCTCACCACCAACAGGGCACGGAAACACCATATATTTT; cdr3_aa: CASSPPTGHGNTIYF
v_call: TRBV6-2/TRBV6-3; clone_size: few; j_call: TRBJ1-1; d_call: -; cdr3_nt: TGTGCCAGCAGTGGCTCCGGGGGGAATGCTGAAGCTTTCTTT; cdr3_aa: CASSGSGGNAEAFF
v_call: TRBV4-3; clone_size: many; j_call: TRBJ2-2; d_call: TRBD2; cdr3_nt: TGCGCCAGCAGCCAAGAAGGACTAGCGGGGTTTGTTACCGGGGAGCTGTTTTTT; cdr3_aa: CASSQEGLAGFVTGELFF
v_call: TRBV15; clone_size: few; j_call: TRBJ2-3; d_call: TRBD1; cdr3_nt: TGTGCCACCAGTTTCCGGGACAGGGAAAAAGATACGCAGTATTTT; cdr3_aa: CATSFRDREKDTQYF
v_call: TRBV5-6; clone_size: -; j_call: TRBJ1-1; d_call: -; cdr3_nt: TGTGCCAGCAGCTTGGATCAAGGGGTCGTGGGCACTGAAGCTTTCTTT; cdr3_aa: CASSLDQGVVGTEAFF
v_call: TRBV7-3; clone_size: few; j_call: TRBJ1-1; d_call: TRBD1; cdr3_nt: TGTGCCAGCAGCTTAAGCCCTCGGACAGGCAGGGCGACGACTGAAGCTTTCTTT; cdr3_aa: CASSLSPRTGRATTEAFF
v_call: TRBV20-1; clone_size: many; j_call: TRBJ1-5; d_call: -; cdr3_nt: TGCAGTGCCCGCGGGGGGGCCCGGGACCAGCCCCAGCATTTT; cdr3_aa: CSARGGARDQPQHF
v_call: TRBV5-6; clone_size: few; j_call: TRBJ2-1; d_call: -; cdr3_nt: TGTGCCAGCAGCTTGGGGCGGACAGCGTACAATGAGCAGTTCTTC; cdr3_aa: CASSLGRTAYNEQFF
v_call: TRBV7-6; clone_size: -; j_call: TRBJ1-1; d_call: -; cdr3_nt: TGTGCCAGCAGCTTAGCGCTCAGGTCCACTGAAGCTTTCTTT; cdr3_aa: CASSLALRSTEAFF
v_call: TRBV4-3; clone_size: many; j_call: TRBJ2-2; d_call: TRBD2; cdr3_nt: TGCGCCAGCAGCCAAGATCGGGGGGCGAACACCGGGGAGCTGTTTTTT; cdr3_aa: CASSQDRGANTGELFF
v_call: TRBV5-1; clone_size: few; j_call: TRBJ2-1; d_call: -; cdr3_nt: TGCGCCAGCAGCTTAAATGCAGGGATCAATGAGCAGTTCTTC; cdr3_aa: CASSLNAGINEQFF
v_call: TRBV27; clone_size: -; j_call: TRBJ2-7; d_call: TRBD2; cdr3_nt: TGTGCCAGCAGTTCAAACGGGGCTAGCGGGGACCACGAGCAGTACTTC; cdr3_aa: CASSSNGASGDHEQYF
v_call: TRBV20-1; clone_size: few; j_call: TRBJ2-5; d_call: -; cdr3_nt: TGCAGTGCTAGTTGGCAGAGAGAGACCCAGTACTTC; cdr3_aa: CSASWQRETQYF
v_call: TRBV21-1; clone_size: -; j_call: TRBJ1-4; d_call: -; cdr3_nt: TGTGCCGCAGTGGGGGTCCAGACAGGGGCGTTTGCAACTAATGAAAAACTGTTTTTT; cdr3_aa: CAAVGVQTGAFATNEKLFF
v_call: TRBV18; clone_size: many; j_call: TRBJ1-1; d_call: -; cdr3_nt: TGTGCCAGCTCAATGGAGGGCGCGTTGGCTGAAGCTTTCTTT; cdr3_aa: CASSMEGALAEAFF
v_call: TRBV6-2/TRBV6-3; clone_size: -; j_call: TRBJ2-7; d_call: TRBD1; cdr3_nt: TGTGCCAGCAGTTGGGACAGGGGTGCCTACGAGCAGTACTTC; cdr3_aa: CASSWDRGAYEQYF
v_call: TRBV4-3; clone_size: few; j_call: TRBJ1-2; d_call: -; cdr3_nt: TGCGCCAGCAGCCAAGATGGGGTCACACACAACTATGGCTACACCTTC; cdr3_aa: CASSQDGVTHNYGYTF
v_call: TRBV9; clone_size: few; j_call: TRBJ2-3; d_call: TRBD2; cdr3_nt: TGTGCCAGCAGCGTACCAACCGGGACTAGCGGGGGGGCGACAGATACGCAGTATTTT; cdr3_aa: CASSVPTGTSGGATDTQYF
v_call: TRBV7-7; clone_size: few; j_call: TRBJ2-3; d_call: -; cdr3_nt: TGTGCCAGCAGTCCGGGACTTTCCCGGGGCACAGATACGCAGTATTTT; cdr3_aa: CASSPGLSRGTDTQYF
v_call: TRBV27; clone_size: many; j_call: TRBJ2-4; d_call: -; cdr3_nt: TGTGCCAGCAGTTTCACTGGCTCGGAAAACATTCAGTACTTC; cdr3_aa: CASSFTGSENIQYF
v_call: TRBV5-1; clone_size: many; j_call: TRBJ2-5; d_call: -; cdr3_nt: TGCGCCAGCACCGATCGGACAAACCAAGAGACCCAGTACTTC; cdr3_aa: CASTDRTNQETQYF
v_call: TRBV5-1; clone_size: once; j_call: TRBJ2-7; d_call: -; cdr3_nt: TGCGCCAGCAGCTTGGGTAGCTCCGAGCAGTACTTC; cdr3_aa: CASSLGSSEQYF
v_call: TRBV4-1; clone_size: few; j_call: TRBJ2-5; d_call: -; cdr3_nt: TGCGCCAGCAGCCAAGTCAGCCTCTCCGAGACCCAGTACTTC; cdr3_aa: CASSQVSLSETQYF
v_call: TRBV7-3; clone_size: -; j_call: TRBJ2-1; d_call: TRBD1; cdr3_nt: TGTGCCAGCAGCCGGACAGGGGGTGTGGACAATGAGCAGTTCTTC; cdr3_aa: CASSRTGGVDNEQFF
v_call: TRBV6-2/TRBV6-3; clone_size: -; j_call: TRBJ1-2; d_call: -; cdr3_nt: TGTGCCAGCAGTTCTCCGGGCAGGGTCGAGGGCTACACCTTC; cdr3_aa: CASSSPGRVEGYTF
v_call: TRBV7-2; clone_size: many; j_call: TRBJ2-7; d_call: -; cdr3_nt: TGTGCCAGCAGCTATAGGCCCCGGGGTTACGAGCAGTACTTC; cdr3_aa: CASSYRPRGYEQYF
v_call: TRBV4-1; clone_size: many; j_call: TRBJ2-1; d_call: TRBD2; cdr3_nt: TGCGCCAGCAGGCCTCTGACTAGCGGGGGCATCAAGGAGCAGTTCTTC; cdr3_aa: CASRPLTSGGIKEQFF
v_call: TRBV5-5; clone_size: many; j_call: TRBJ1-1; d_call: TRBD1; cdr3_nt: TGTGCCAGCACCAACGGGGGGACAGCTCGGGAAGCTTTCTTT; cdr3_aa: CASTNGGTAREAFF
v_call: TRBV6-2/TRBV6-3; clone_size: few; j_call: TRBJ2-7; d_call: TRBD2; cdr3_nt: TGTGCCAGCAGTCGGCCTAGCGGGGGGTTCTACGAGCAGTACTTC; cdr3_aa: CASSRPSGGFYEQYF
v_call: TRBV5-4; clone_size: few; j_call: TRBJ2-1; d_call: -; cdr3_nt: TGTGCCAGCAGCTTGGTCGGGGCCAACTATTTCTTC; cdr3_aa: CASSLVGANYFF
v_call: TRBV6-2/TRBV6-3; clone_size: few; j_call: TRBJ2-7; d_call: -; cdr3_nt: TGTGCCAGCACATGGAATAGAAACGAGCAGTACTTC; cdr3_aa: CASTWNRNEQYF
v_call: TRBV5-1; clone_size: -; j_call: TRBJ2-7; d_call: -; cdr3_nt: TGCGCCAGCAGCCTCGGGGGCCCCTCCGAGCAGTACTTC; cdr3_aa: CASSLGGPSEQYF
v_call: TRBV9; clone_size: few; j_call: TRBJ2-2; d_call: -; cdr3_nt: TGTGCCAGCAGCGTATGGTACACCGGGGAGCTGTTTTTT; cdr3_aa: CASSVWYTGELFF
v_call: TRBV5-1; clone_size: -; j_call: TRBJ1-2; d_call: TRBD1; cdr3_nt: TGCGCCAGCAGCTTCAGGGGGTCGGACGGCTACACCTTC; cdr3_aa: CASSFRGSDGYTF
v_call: TRBV28; clone_size: few; j_call: TRBJ2-3; d_call: -; cdr3_nt: TGTGCCAGCAGTTTAGGGGCCCGGGCTGTCACAGATACGCAGTATTTT; cdr3_aa: CASSLGARAVTDTQYF
v_call: TRBV9; clone_size: -; j_call: TRBJ2-4; d_call: TRBD1; cdr3_nt: TGTGCCAGCAGCGTAGGACAGGGGCACATTCAGTACTTC; cdr3_aa: CASSVGQGHIQYF
v_call: TRBV7-2; clone_size: -; j_call: TRBJ2-1; d_call: TRBD2; cdr3_nt: TGTGCCAGCAGCTTCACTACTAGCGGGGGTAGGTTTGAGCAGTTCTTC; cdr3_aa: CASSFTTSGGRFEQFF
v_call: TRBV11-1; clone_size: -; j_call: TRBJ1-1; d_call: TRBD1; cdr3_nt: TGTGCCAGCAGCTTCACAGGGGGAGTCGGAACTTTCTTT; cdr3_aa: CASSFTGGVGTFF
v_call: TRBV4-1; clone_size: many; j_call: TRBJ2-2; d_call: -; cdr3_nt: TGCGCCAGCAGCCAAGAAGGCAGGATGAACACCGGGGAGCTGTTTTTT; cdr3_aa: CASSQEGRMNTGELFF
v_call: TRBV12-3/TRBV12-4; clone_size: many; j_call: TRBJ1-5; d_call: -; cdr3_nt: TGTGCCAGCAGTTTACCGAAGAGGGGAGTGGATCAGCCCCAGCATTTT; cdr3_aa: CASSLPKRGVDQPQHF
v_call: TRBV7-2; clone_size: -; j_call: TRBJ2-4; d_call: -; cdr3_nt: TGTGCCAGCAGCTCCCCTGACCTAGCCAAAAACATTCAGTACTTC; cdr3_aa: CASSSPDLAKNIQYF
v_call: TRBV7-3; clone_size: once; j_call: TRBJ2-1; d_call: -; cdr3_nt: TGTGCCAGCAGCTTAAGAGGGGGGAGCTCCTACAATGAGCAGTTCTTC; cdr3_aa: CASSLRGGSSYNEQFF
v_call: TRBV12-3/TRBV12-4; clone_size: -; j_call: TRBJ2-7; d_call: TRBD1; cdr3_nt: TGTGCCAGCAGTAAACCCGGGACAGGAGGCTACGAGCAGTACTTC; cdr3_aa: CASSKPGTGGYEQYF